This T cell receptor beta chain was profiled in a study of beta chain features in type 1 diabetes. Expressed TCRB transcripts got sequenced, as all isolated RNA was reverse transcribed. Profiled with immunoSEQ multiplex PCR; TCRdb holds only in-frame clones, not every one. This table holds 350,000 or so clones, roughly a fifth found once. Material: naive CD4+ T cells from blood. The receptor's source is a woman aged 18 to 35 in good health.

In DNA form, the CDR3 reads TGTGCCAGCAGCTACCGAGAGTCGGAGTTCTTC. Amino acids: CASSYRESEFF. The chain has TRBV5-6 and TRBJ2-1, with unresolved D. Between the trimmed V and J ends, which lost 3 bases and 14 bases, there was a span of 12 bases. The germline V gene encodes CDR1 SGHDT and CDR2 YYEEEE. This CDR3 is built from 11 residues.